Described below is a single T cell receptor beta chain sequence and its context. Its cognate antigen is unknown. From germline, CDR1 is KGHSH and CDR2 LQKENI. This CDR3 is built from 11 residues. V lost 6 bases and J lost 7, with 6 bases in between. Donors were healthy HIV-negative adults without recently reported acute infections or vaccinations. A CD45RA+ naive subset and a CD45RA-negative memory subset were split from CD4+ cells. Assay: immunoSEQ multiplex PCR; the TCRdb copy retains only in-frame clones and omits some. This table has fewer than 1.4 million clones, around three quarters appearing once. The sample is drawn from a study of shared clonotypes between healthy human individuals. Turning to the study itself: Participating donors consisted of a couple of women and a few men aged 18 to 49. The study's findings and limits: The study's rarefaction showed incomplete sorted-subset sequencing despite large depth.

J is TRBJ1-4 and V is TRBV18; D unresolved. The TCR comes from a man aged 18 to 30 in good health. Some clones in this sample may be carry-over from other donors' samples. The sample comprised memory CD4+ T cells from PBMCs. Regarding subset: CD45RA-negative fraction. CDR3 sequence reads: CASSSSEKLFF. The CDR3 bases are TGTGCCAGCTCGAGCAGTGAAAAACTGTTTTTT.